This entry lists 26 T cell receptor beta chains sequenced from one sample in a study of blood T cell repertoires in COVID-19. Measured with immunoSEQ multiplex PCR; TCRdb has only the in-frame clones, and not every one. The sample includes about 280,000 clones, approximately 90% seen only once; the top ten take over 3.5%. Sequenced material: PBMCs or T cells enriched from blood (not recorded which). The receptors stem from a woman in her 30s with acute COVID-19.

This clone was counted a single time. The DNA of the CDR3 is TGTGCCAGCACCTATTTGGGGGGGGATGAGCAGTTCTTC. Translated, it gives CASTYLGGDEQFF. The chain couples TRBV27 to TRBJ2-1; 7 nucleotides match TRBD2. The CDR3 covers 13 residues. Germline-derived CDR1 and CDR2 are MNHEY and SMNVEV (reference sequence). The junction had 8 bases not matched to a gene; V was cut back by 7 bases and J by 8 bases.

V usage is TRBV27 and J usage is TRBJ2-3; maybe TRBD1 (6 bases). The V gene lost 6 bases and the J gene lost 6 bases, with 16 bases spanning the gap. In germline, CDR1 is MNHEY, CDR2 SMNVEV (reference sequence). The CDR3 sequence is 14 residues long. CDR3 DNA sequence: TGTGCCAGCAGCAACCACAGGGTGGTGGATACGCAGTATTTT. Encoded protein: CASSNHRVVDTQYF.

The gene calls are TRBV14 and TRBJ2-2, with 14 bases aligning to TRBD2. There are 18 residues in the CDR3. Germline V gene data show CDR1 as SGHDN and CDR2 as FVKESK. Trimming cost V 4 bases and J 3 bases; bases outside gene matches: 7. The CDR3 DNA follows: TGTGCCAGCAGCCTTCGACTAGCGGGAGGGTCCGACACCGGGGAGCTGTTTTTT. It is translated as CASSLRLAGGSDTGELFF.

The V call is TRBV30, the J call TRBJ1-1; perhaps TRBD1 as D (5 bases). The CDR3 loop spans 14 amino acids. In germline, CDR1 is GTSNPN, CDR2 SVGIG (reference sequence). Deletions cut 4 bases from V and 1 base from J, with 13 bases between. CDR3 sequence reads: CAWTPGDRNTEAFF. The CDR3 nucleotides read TGTGCCTGGACCCCAGGAGACAGGAACACTGAAGCTTTCTTT.

The rearrangement links TRBV5-1 to TRBJ2-7; TRBD1 matches at 7 bases. The CDR3 runs to 15 residues. Germline trimming cut 4 bases from V and 2 bases from J; bases unmatched to any gene: 9. Per germline, CDR1 SGHRS and CDR2 YFSETQ. The CDR3 loop reads CASSVGTAVTYEQYF. The CDR3 DNA follows: TGCGCCAGCAGCGTCGGGACAGCGGTTACCTACGAGCAGTACTTC. Together with reference TRBV5-1 and TRBJ2-7, the CDR3 gives the full variable domain: KAGVTQTPRYLIKTRGQQVTLSCSPISGHRSVSWYQQTPGQGLQFLFEYFSETQRNKGNFPGRFSGRQFSNSRSEMNVSTLELGDSALYLCASSVGTAVTYEQYFGPGTRLTVT.

This chain uses TRBV7-3 with TRBJ2-1, with 8 positions matching TRBD2. The CDR3 loop spans 15 amino acids. In germline, CDR1 is SGHTA, CDR2 FQGTGA. V was clipped by 2 bases and J by 8 bases; unmatched bases: 8. For the CDR3, the DNA is TGTGCCAGCAGCTTATCCAGCGGGAGTCCCGATGAGCAGTTCTTC. Its translation: CASSLSSGSPDEQFF.

This chain links TRBV30 with TRBJ1-1; tentative D call: TRBD1 (5 bases). Germline V CDR1 and CDR2: GTSNPN, SVGIG (reference sequence). Trimming shortened V by 5 bases and J by 0 bases, and 16 bases separated the two germline ends. The CDR3 totals 15 residues. CDR3 DNA sequence: TGTGCCTGGTTTCCCAAAGGACACCTGAACACTGAAGCTTTCTTT. The encoded protein is CAWFPKGHLNTEAFF.

V usage is TRBV11-2 and J usage is TRBJ2-1, with 9 bases aligning to TRBD2. Germline V gene data show CDR1 as SGHAT and CDR2 as FQNNGV. CDR3 size: 16 residues. V lost 1 base and J lost 7; bases outside the gene matches: 8. CDR3 DNA sequence: TGTGCCAGCAGCTTAGGTAGCGGGAGAAGCGCGAATGAGCAGTTCTTC. Encoded protein: CASSLGSGRSANEQFF.

This rearrangement joins TRBV19 to TRBJ2-7, with no clear D. V lost 1 base to trimming and J lost 6 bases, with 10 bases between them. CDR3 length: 13 residues. Looked up from germline, CDR1 is LNHDA and CDR2 is SQIVND (reference sequence). The CDR3 is CASSIVSDSEQYF. CDR3 DNA sequence: TGTGCCAGTAGTATAGTTTCAGACTCCGAGCAGTACTTC.

V usage is TRBV18 and J usage is TRBJ2-1; TRBD2 aligns across 16 bases. J lost 8 bases, V lost 0 bases, and 1 base had no gene match. The CDR3 is 16 amino acids. Per the germline V gene, CDR1 is KGHSH and CDR2 is LQKENI. This chain's CDR3 is CASSPPGTSGRDEQFF. DNA of the CDR3: TGTGCCAGCTCACCACCCGGGACTAGCGGGAGGGATGAGCAGTTCTTC.

The chain couples TRBV28 to TRBJ2-5; 12 bases fit TRBD2. From germline, CDR1 is MDHEN and CDR2 SYDVKM. The CDR3 totals 16 residues. The V gene end was trimmed by 4 bases and the J gene end by 6 bases; junction bases not matched to a gene: 9. CDR3 DNA: TGTGCCAGCAGTTCACGAGGACTAGCGGGATGGAAGACCCAGTACTTC. Its protein product is CASSSRGLAGWKTQYF. Full variable domain (rest looked up from reference TRBV28 and TRBJ2-5): DVKVTQSSRYLVKRTGEKVFLECVQDMDHENMFWYRQDPGLGLRLIYFSYDVKMKEKGDIPEGYSVSREKKERFSLILESASTNQTSMYLCASSSRGLAGWKTQYFGPGTRLLVL.

As regards this clone: The limits of the CDR3 on the DNA are not certain, so only TCRdb's listed CDR3 is given. This chain joins TRBV28 and TRBJ1-2; the table calls TRBD1, which could not be checked here. The CDR3 length is 11 residues, termini included. CDR1 and CDR2 from the germline V gene are MDHEN and SYDVKM. This CDR3 is CASSFGQGSSF.

The rearrangement links TRBV28 to TRBJ1-1, with 7 positions matching TRBD1. With 4 bases clipped from V and 3 bases from J, the junction kept 5 bases outside the gene matches. The CDR3 consists of 14 residues. Looked up from germline, CDR1 is MDHEN and CDR2 is SYDVKM. This chain's CDR3 is CASSSRGLDTEAFF. The CDR3 DNA sequence: TGTGCCAGCAGTTCCAGGGGGTTGGACACTGAAGCTTTCTTT.

In nucleotides, the CDR3 is TGCGCCAGCAGCCAAGCGGACAGTGCCTACAATGAGCAGTTCTTC. The encoded protein is CASSQADSAYNEQFF. The chain is built from TRBV4-3 and TRBJ2-1; D possibly corresponds to TRBD1 (6 bases). CDR1 and CDR2 from the germline V gene are LGHNA and YSLEER. V was pared by 1 base and J by 2 bases, with 9 bases between. The CDR3 has 15 amino acids.

In nucleotides, the CDR3 is TGTGCCTGGAGCAGCAAGAGGACTAGCGGGAGTTTGGATACGCAGTATTTT. As protein: CAWSSKRTSGSLDTQYF. This chain uses TRBV30 with TRBJ2-3, with TRBD2 matching over 13 bases. Looked up from germline, CDR1 is GTSNPN and CDR2 is SVGIG (reference sequence). J lost 6 bases, V lost 3 bases, and 12 bases had no gene match. This CDR3 has 17 residues.

Note on this clone: The identical CDR3 is also encoded by other nucleotide sequences in the sample. The rearrangement joins TRBV3-1 (or the pseudogene TRBV3-2) to TRBJ2-7, with D unresolved. Per the germline V gene, CDR1 is LGHDT and CDR2 is YNNKEL (reference sequence). The CDR3 sequence is 14 residues long. V was cut by 1 base and J by 2 bases, with 9 bases left in between. This chain's CDR3 is CASSQVLDTYEQYF. CDR3 sequence (DNA): TGTGCCAGCAGCCAAGTTCTAGATACCTACGAGCAGTACTTC.

The genes are TRBV24-1 and TRBJ2-1; the match to TRBD2 covers 9 bases. V trimming: 4 bases; J trimming: 3 bases; junction bases outside the gene matches: 6. Germline V CDR1 and CDR2: KGHDR, SFDVKD. The CDR3 is 16 amino acids. The CDR3: CATSEPQAGGYNEQFF. In DNA, the CDR3 is TGTGCCACCAGTGAACCGCAAGCGGGAGGCTACAATGAGCAGTTCTTC.

The rearrangement links TRBV3-1 (or the pseudogene TRBV3-2) to TRBJ2-3, with unresolved D. The CDR3 consists of 16 residues. CDR1 LGHDT and CDR2 YNNKEL come from the germline V gene (reference sequence). V dropped 0 bases and J dropped 6 bases, with 16 bases sitting between them. The CDR3 loop reads CASSQDLSSGVDTQYF. CDR3 coding DNA: TGTGCCAGCAGCCAAGATCTTTCCAGTGGTGTTGATACGCAGTATTTT.

This chain uses TRBV27 with TRBJ2-4, with D perhaps TRBD1 (6 bases). The V gene lost 5 bases and the J gene lost 0 bases, with 11 bases spanning the gap. The CDR3 runs 15 residues. Per germline, CDR1 MNHEY and CDR2 SMNVEV (reference sequence). The CDR3 loop reads CASSPNRVAKNIQYF. DNA of the CDR3: TGTGCCAGCAGTCCCAACAGGGTAGCCAAAAACATTCAGTACTTC.

The V call is TRBV7-6, the J call TRBJ1-6; D not resolved. The CDR3 has 15 amino acids. Germline CDR1 and CDR2: SGHVS and FNYEAQ. V lost 1 base, J lost 1 base, and 5 bases lay in between. The CDR3 region has the DNA TGTGCCAGCAGCTTAGACAGATCCTATAATTCACCCCTCCACTTT. Translating gives CASSLDRSYNSPLHF.

This clone was observed once. The chain carries TRBV6-5 and TRBJ1-4; no firm D call. Trimming pared 5 bases from V and 4 bases from J, leaving 14 bases between. Germline-derived CDR1 and CDR2 are MNHEY and SVGAGI. The CDR3 is 15 residues long. The CDR3 loop reads CASSHNGEGNEKLFF. CDR3 DNA sequence: TGTGCCAGCAGTCATAATGGGGAGGGTAATGAAAAACTGTTTTTT.

The table lists this clone with a few counts. This chain links TRBV15 with TRBJ1-2, with TRBD1 as a possible D gene (6 bases). Germline V gene sequence: CDR1 LNHNV, CDR2 YYDKDF (reference sequence). Deletions cut 0 bases from V and 4 bases from J, with 12 bases between. This CDR3 spans 15 amino acids. In DNA, the CDR3 is TGTGCCACCAGCAGAGATCAGGGGATGGGCTATGGCTACACCTTC. Its protein is CATSRDQGMGYGYTF. Combining the CDR3 with reference TRBV15 and TRBJ1-2 gives the whole variable domain DAMVIQNPRYQVTQFGKPVTLSCSQTLNHNVMYWYQQKSSQAPKLLFHYYDKDFNNEADTPDNFQSRRPNTSFCFLDIRSPGLGDTAMYLCATSRDQGMGYGYTFGSGTRLTVV.

The chain has TRBV5-5 and TRBJ2-3; no firm D call. Germline CDR1 is SGHKS and CDR2 is YYEKEE (reference sequence). This CDR3 region has 15 residues. The germline V and J ends were trimmed by 0 bases and 4 bases, with 12 bases remaining between them. The CDR3 DNA is TGTGCCAGCAGCTTGGAGTTGGGCGCTGCAGATACGCAGTATTTT. Translating it yields CASSLELGAADTQYF.

V gene TRBV19 combines with J gene TRBJ2-7; D perhaps matches TRBD1 (6 bases). Germline V lookup: CDR1 LNHDA, CDR2 SQIVND (reference sequence). Trimming pared 9 bases from V and 2 bases from J, leaving 14 bases between. There are 13 residues in the CDR3. The CDR3 sequence is CASELTGTYEQYF. CDR3 DNA: TGTGCCAGCGAGTTGACAGGCACCTACGAGCAGTACTTC.

The chain employs TRBV10-2 and TRBJ1-5; D is possibly TRBD1 (5 bases). V dropped 2 bases and J dropped 1 base, with 9 bases sitting between them. The length of the CDR3 is 15 residues. Germline assignment: CDR1 WSHSY and CDR2 SAAADI. The CDR3 nucleotides are TGCGCCAGCAGTGAGCTCCAGGGAAGCAATCAGCCCCAGCATTTT. Amino acids: CASSELQGSNQPQHF.

This rearrangement joins TRBV19 to TRBJ2-3, with D perhaps TRBD2 (5 bases). There are 14 residues in the CDR3. The V and J ends lost 7 bases and 9 bases respectively, with 20 bases between them. CDR1 is LNHDA and CDR2 is SQIVND in the germline V gene (reference sequence). CDR3 bases: TGTGCCAGTAATGATTGGACTGGCCCATCCACGCAGTATTTT. This translates into CASNDWTGPSTQYF.